This paragraph covers one T cell receptor beta chain sequence. The target antigen is unknown. The data stem from a study of cytomegalovirus exposure and HLA in healthy donors. Findings of the study overall: As a later analysis showed, a missense DCLRE1C variant was linked to trimming of TCR beta V- and J-genes.

A multiplex PCR was run with 60 Vbeta primers and 13 Jbeta primers. Libraries were prepared by immunoSEQ multiplex PCR; TCRdb keeps only in-frame clonotypes and omits some of them. The table has 130,000 to 150,000 clones, around 80% seen once. The junction had 8 bases not matched to a gene; V was cut back by 5 bases and J by 7 bases. This CDR3 comprises 15 residues. Germline CDR1 SNHLY, CDR2 FYNNEI. The V and J genes are TRBV2 and TRBJ1-4; 9 bases match TRBD1. The sequenced sample was PBMCs. The TCR was taken from a man younger than 45 in good health and CMV-seronegative. The CDR3 loop reads CASSFDRGDGEKLFF. CDR3 in DNA: TGTGCCAGCAGTTTCGACAGGGGGGATGGTGAAAAACTGTTTTTT.